This entry concerns a single T cell receptor beta chain. Its antigen remains unidentified. This specimen comes from a study of cytomegalovirus exposure and HLA in healthy donors. Researchers ran the PCR with 60 Vbeta and 13 Jbeta primers. Only in-frame clones appear in the TCRdb table, and some are missing; sequencing was by immunoSEQ multiplex PCR. Seen here are approximately 70,000 clones, about three quarters observed once, and the top ten hold 9.7%. CDR1 and CDR2 from the germline V gene are MNHEY and SVGAGI. Trimming left V 5 bases short and J 10 bases short, with 20 bases between. The CDR3 contains 14 residues. General study points: Most of the TCR beta V segments (in an earlier analysis) were productive either about 87% or about 30% of the time.

Sequenced sample: PBMCs. The sequence was collected from a man aged 40-49 years in good health and CMV-seronegative. This chain links TRBV6-5 with TRBJ1-1; D is possibly TRBD1 (6 bases). DNA for the CDR3: TGTGCCAGCAGTCACGAGGGGGGGTTAGTGGGAGCTTTCTTT. It encodes CASSHEGGLVGAFF.